Shown below are 3 T cell receptor beta chains from a single sample sequenced in a study of blood T cell repertoires in COVID-19. Data came from immunoSEQ multiplex PCR; TCRdb stores just in-frame clones and leaves some out. The data contain approximately 150,000 clones, about 89% of them singletons. The sequencing sample was made of peripheral blood. The receptors stem from an elderly man with acute or convalescent COVID-19.

The rearrangement links TRBV2 to TRBJ1-4; no definite D call. The V gene's germline CDR1 is SNHLY and CDR2 FYNNEI. V lost 2 bases to trimming and J lost 8 bases, with 15 bases between them. The CDR3 consists of 15 residues. CDR3 nucleotides: TGTGCCAGCAGTGAATTCGGGGTAGCTGGAGAAAAACTGTTTTTT. Amino acids: CASSEFGVAGEKLFF.

The V and J genes are TRBV11-2 and TRBJ1-6; TRBD1 agrees at 8 bases. J gave up 10 bases and V 5 bases, and 7 bases lay outside the gene matches. This CDR3 has 14 residues. The germline CDR1 and CDR2 sequences are SGHAT and FQNNGV. CDR3 bases: TGTGCCAGCAGCCTGGGACAGGTTGTATCACCCCTCCACTTT. This sequence encodes CASSLGQVVSPLHF. Full variable domain (missing parts from reference TRBV11-2 and TRBJ1-6): EAGVAQSPRYKIIEKRQSVAFWCNPISGHATLYWYQQILGQGPKLLIQFQNNGVVDDSQLPKDRFSAERLKGVDSTLKIQPAKLEDSAVYLCASSLGQVVSPLHFGNGTRLTVT.

The chain uses TRBV18 and TRBJ2-7, with TRBD1 matching 8 bases. This CDR3 has 16 amino acids. Germline values: CDR1 KGHSH, CDR2 LQKENI. V lost 2 bases and J lost 2; bases outside the gene matches: 8. The CDR3 sequence is CASSPNVRQGTYEQYF. The CDR3 nucleotides are TGTGCCAGCTCACCAAATGTTAGACAGGGGACCTACGAGCAGTACTTC.